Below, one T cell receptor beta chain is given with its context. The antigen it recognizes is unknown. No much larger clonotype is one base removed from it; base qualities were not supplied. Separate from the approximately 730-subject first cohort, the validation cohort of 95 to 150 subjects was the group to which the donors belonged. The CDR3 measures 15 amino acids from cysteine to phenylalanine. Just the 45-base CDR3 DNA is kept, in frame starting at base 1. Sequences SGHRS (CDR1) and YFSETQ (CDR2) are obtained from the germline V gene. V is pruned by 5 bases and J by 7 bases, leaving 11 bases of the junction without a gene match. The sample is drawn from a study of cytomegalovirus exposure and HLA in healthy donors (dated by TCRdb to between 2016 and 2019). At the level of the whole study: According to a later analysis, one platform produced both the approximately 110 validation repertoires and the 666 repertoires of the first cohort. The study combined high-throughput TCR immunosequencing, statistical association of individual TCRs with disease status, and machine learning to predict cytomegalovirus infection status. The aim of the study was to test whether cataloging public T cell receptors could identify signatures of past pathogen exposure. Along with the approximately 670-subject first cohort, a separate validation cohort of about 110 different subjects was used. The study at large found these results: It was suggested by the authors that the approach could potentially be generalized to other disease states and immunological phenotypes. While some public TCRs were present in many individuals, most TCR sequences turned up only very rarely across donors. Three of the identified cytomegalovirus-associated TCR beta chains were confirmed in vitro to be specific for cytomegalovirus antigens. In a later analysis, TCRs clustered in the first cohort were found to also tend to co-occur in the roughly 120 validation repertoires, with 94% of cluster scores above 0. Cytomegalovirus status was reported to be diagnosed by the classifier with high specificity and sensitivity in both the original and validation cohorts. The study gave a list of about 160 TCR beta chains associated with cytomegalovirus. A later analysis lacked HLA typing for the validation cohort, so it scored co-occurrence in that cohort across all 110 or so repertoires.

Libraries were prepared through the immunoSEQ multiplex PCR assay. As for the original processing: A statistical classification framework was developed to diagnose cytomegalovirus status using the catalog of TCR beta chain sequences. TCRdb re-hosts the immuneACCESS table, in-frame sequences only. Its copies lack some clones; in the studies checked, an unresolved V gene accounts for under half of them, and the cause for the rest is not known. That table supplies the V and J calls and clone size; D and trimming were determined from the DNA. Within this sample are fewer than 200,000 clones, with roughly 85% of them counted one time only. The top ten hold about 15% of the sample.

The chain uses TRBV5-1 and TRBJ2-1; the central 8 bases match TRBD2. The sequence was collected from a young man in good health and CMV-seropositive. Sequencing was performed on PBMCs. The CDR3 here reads CASSGGAGGPNEQFF. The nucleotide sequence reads TGCGCCAGCAGTGGGGGGGCGGGGGGACCGAATGAGCAGTTCTTC. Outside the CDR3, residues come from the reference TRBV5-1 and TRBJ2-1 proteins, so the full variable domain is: KAGVTQTPRYLIKTRGQQVTLSCSPISGHRSVSWYQQTPGQGLQFLFEYFSETQRNKGNFPGRFSGRQFSNSRSEMNVSTLELGDSALYLCASSGGAGGPNEQFFGPGTRLTVL.